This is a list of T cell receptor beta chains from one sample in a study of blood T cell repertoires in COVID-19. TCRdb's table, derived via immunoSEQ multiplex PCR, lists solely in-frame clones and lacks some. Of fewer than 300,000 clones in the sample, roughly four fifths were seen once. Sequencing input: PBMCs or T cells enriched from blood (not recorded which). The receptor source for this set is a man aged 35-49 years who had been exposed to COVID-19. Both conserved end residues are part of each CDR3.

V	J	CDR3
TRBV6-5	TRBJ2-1	CASSQGQPYNEQFF
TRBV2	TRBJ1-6	CASTAGQGSGSPLHF
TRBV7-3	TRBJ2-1	CASSPRLAGSNEQFF
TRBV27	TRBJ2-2	CASKGTSHSTGELFF
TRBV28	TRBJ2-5	CASHDRLKETQYF
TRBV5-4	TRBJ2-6	CASSSLITSGANVLTF
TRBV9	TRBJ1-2	CASSLTGSLGYTF
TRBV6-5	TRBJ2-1	CATRGLAGVDEQFF
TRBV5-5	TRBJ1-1	CASSSTGGGHRNTEAFF
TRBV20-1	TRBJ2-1	CSASKAGSYNEQFF
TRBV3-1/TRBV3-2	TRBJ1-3	CASSRQGFGNTIYF
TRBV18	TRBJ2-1	CASSPWGPTYNEQFF
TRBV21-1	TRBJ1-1	CASSNHREQNTEAFF
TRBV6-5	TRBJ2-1	CATQKNVDRGHEQFF
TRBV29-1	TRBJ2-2	CSVSRGNTGELFF
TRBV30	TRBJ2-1	CAWSVNSGDEQFF
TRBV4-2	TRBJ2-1	CASSQGSGGDEQFF
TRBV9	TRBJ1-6	CASSRSYRDNSPLHF
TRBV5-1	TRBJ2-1	CASSLTSGRSSYNEQFF
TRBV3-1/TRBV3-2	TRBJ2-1	CASSQVPGLAGAGNEQFF
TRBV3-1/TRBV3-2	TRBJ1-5	CASSQYSNQPQHF
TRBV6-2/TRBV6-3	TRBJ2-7	CASSQPPSSGWQYF
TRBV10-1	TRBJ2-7	CASSEGILGSSDEQYF
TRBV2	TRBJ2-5	CASSGLAGPQETQYF
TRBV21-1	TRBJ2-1	CASIRREAQRGYNEQFF
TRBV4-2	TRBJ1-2	CASSQEREGFYGYTF
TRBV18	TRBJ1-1	CASSLEGPEAFF
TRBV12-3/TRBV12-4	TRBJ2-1	CASSPRTGWEQFF
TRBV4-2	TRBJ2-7	CASSQAGTTSYEQYF
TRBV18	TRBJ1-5	CASSPTAEQPQHF
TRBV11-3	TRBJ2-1	CASSSRLATNNEQFF
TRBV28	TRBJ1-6	CASSSQGGYGSPLHF